This section outlines one T cell receptor beta chain sequence together with its context. The target antigen is unknown. The entry originates in a study of B cell selection in AIRE deficiency. Study-level findings and limits: Of roughly 3,400 shared Treg TCRbeta sequences, roughly 32% were healthy-donor-only and around 9% patient-only. CDR3s were shorter in shared Treg sequences, reflecting few non-templated nucleotide insertions. About 30% of healthy-shared Treg TCRbeta sequences appeared in patient Tconv cells.

Regulatory T cells were sorted as CD4+CD25hiCD127low/negative cells. The V and J ends lost 1 base and 3 bases, in that order; junction bases with no gene match: 8. Per germline, CDR1 LGHNA and CDR2 YNFKEQ. The CDR3 has 17 amino acids. In the authors' methods: Patients' Tregs yielded some 50,000 distinct TCRbeta sequences; donors' about 9.6x10^4. Clones were read by immunoSEQ multiplex PCR, and TCRdb kept only the in-frame ones, dropping some. V, J and clone size reflect that table, while D and trimming were determined from the DNA. This table has 20,000 to 25,000 clones, about 94% appearing once. V and J are TRBV4-2 and TRBJ1-5; the match to TRBD1 covers 8 bases. Specimen: Tregs sorted from PBMCs. The clonotype originates from a human donor with AIRE deficiency. The CDR3 reads CASSQVGQAGFNQPQHF. The CDR3 DNA sequence: TGTGCCAGCAGCCAAGTGGGACAGGCTGGATTCAATCAGCCCCAGCATTTT.